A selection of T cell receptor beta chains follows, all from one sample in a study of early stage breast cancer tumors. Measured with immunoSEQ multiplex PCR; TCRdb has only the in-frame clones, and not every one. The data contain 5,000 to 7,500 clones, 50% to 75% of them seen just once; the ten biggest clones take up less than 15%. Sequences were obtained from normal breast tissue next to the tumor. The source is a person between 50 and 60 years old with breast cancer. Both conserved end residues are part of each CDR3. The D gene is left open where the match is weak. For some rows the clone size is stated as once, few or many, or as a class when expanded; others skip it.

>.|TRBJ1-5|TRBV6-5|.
CASSLGQSNQPQHF
TGTGCCAGCAGTCTCGGGCAGTCCAATCAGCCCCAGCATTTT
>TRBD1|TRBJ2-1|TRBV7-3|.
CASSFDQGAGEQFF
TGTGCCAGCAGCTTTGACCAGGGGGCGGGGGAGCAGTTCTTC
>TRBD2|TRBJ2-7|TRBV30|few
CAWIELAGVGEQYF
TGTGCCTGGATTGAGCTAGCGGGAGTGGGCGAGCAGTACTTC
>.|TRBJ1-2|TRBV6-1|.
CASKVGGGGYGYTF
TGTGCCAGCAAGGTCGGCGGGGGAGGCTATGGCTACACCTTC
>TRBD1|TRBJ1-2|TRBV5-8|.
CASSLGQGLGYTF
TGTGCCAGCAGCTTGGGACAGGGGCTTGGCTACACCTTC
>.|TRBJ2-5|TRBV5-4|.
CASSFKGNVTQYF
TGTGCCAGCAGCTTTAAAGGGAACGTGACCCAGTACTTC
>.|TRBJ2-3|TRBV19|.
CASSTGADTQYF
TGTGCCAGTAGTACCGGGGCAGATACGCAGTATTTT
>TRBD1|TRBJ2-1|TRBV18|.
CASSAGTGSNEQFF
TGTGCCAGCTCAGCCGGGACAGGGTCCAATGAGCAGTTCTTC
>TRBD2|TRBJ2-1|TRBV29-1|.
CSVDSNGLAGYNEQFF
TGCAGCGTTGATTCTAACGGACTAGCGGGATACAATGAGCAGTTCTTC
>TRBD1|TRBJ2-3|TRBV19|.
CASSMSGQGWGDTQYF
TGTGCCAGTAGTATGTCGGGACAGGGCTGGGGAGATACGCAGTATTTT
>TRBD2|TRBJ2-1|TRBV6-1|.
CASSITREGHNEQFF
TGTGCCAGCAGTATAACGCGGGAGGGCCACAATGAGCAGTTCTTC
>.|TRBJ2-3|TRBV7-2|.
CASSLLIGDTQYF
TGTGCCAGCAGCTTATTGATAGGAGATACGCAGTATTTT
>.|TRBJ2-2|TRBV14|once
CASSQVKGPNTGELFF
TGTGCCAGCAGCCAAGTAAAGGGACCGAACACCGGGGAGCTGTTTTTT
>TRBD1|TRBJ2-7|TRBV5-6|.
CASSIRDSAYEQYF
TGTGCCAGCAGCATTCGGGACAGCGCCTACGAGCAGTACTTC